Described below is a single T cell receptor (beta chain) sequence and its context. Antigen: not known. This sample is part of a study of T cells in narcolepsy. Study-level information: Healthy controls were enrolled alongside patients with narcolepsy type 1 or type 2.

Sequenced by immunoSEQ multiplex PCR; TCRdb stores in-frame clones only, minus some. The table lists roughly 30,000 clones, more than 75% of them singletons, with approximately 2.2% in the top ten. CDR1 is KGHSH and CDR2 is LQKENI in the germline V gene. The CDR3 consists of 15 residues. J gave up 4 bases and V 3 bases, and 3 bases lay outside the gene matches. Study outcomes and limitations: Healthy controls reportedly lacked the autoreactive clonotypes serially found in patients' blood. HCRT-specific and TRIB2-specific autoreactive clonotypes appeared among same-patient CSF and blood CD4+ clonotypes. No autoreactive T cell clone sequences appeared in some memory CD4+ repertoires.

This clonotype was obtained from a human donor in good health. The specimen sequenced was memory (CD45RA-) CD4+ T cells from blood. The rearrangement joins TRBV18 to TRBJ1-5; 10 bases align to TRBD1. CDR3 sequence: CASSPDRGLNQPQHF. CDR3 sequence (DNA): TGTGCCAGCTCACCTGACAGGGGGCTGAATCAGCCCCAGCATTTT. The full variable domain, its missing parts supplied by reference TRBV18 and TRBJ1-5, is NAGVMQNPRHLVRRRGQEARLRCSPMKGHSHVYWYRQLPEEGLKFMVYLQKENIIDESGMPKERFSAEFPKEGPSILRIQQVVRGDSAAYFCASSPDRGLNQPQHFGDGTRLSIL.